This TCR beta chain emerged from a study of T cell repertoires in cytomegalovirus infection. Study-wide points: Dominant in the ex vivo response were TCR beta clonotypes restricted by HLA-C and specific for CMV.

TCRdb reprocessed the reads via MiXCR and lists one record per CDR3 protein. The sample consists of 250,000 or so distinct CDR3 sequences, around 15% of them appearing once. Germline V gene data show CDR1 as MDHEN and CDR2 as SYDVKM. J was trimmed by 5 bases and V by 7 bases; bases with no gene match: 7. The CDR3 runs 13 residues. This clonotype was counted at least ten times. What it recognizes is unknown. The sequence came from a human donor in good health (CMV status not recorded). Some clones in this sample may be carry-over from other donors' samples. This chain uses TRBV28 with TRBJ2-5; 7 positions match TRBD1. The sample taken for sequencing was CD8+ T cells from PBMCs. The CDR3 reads CASTTQGWETQYF. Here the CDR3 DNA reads TGTGCCAGCACCACACAGGGGTGGGAGACCCAGTACTTC.